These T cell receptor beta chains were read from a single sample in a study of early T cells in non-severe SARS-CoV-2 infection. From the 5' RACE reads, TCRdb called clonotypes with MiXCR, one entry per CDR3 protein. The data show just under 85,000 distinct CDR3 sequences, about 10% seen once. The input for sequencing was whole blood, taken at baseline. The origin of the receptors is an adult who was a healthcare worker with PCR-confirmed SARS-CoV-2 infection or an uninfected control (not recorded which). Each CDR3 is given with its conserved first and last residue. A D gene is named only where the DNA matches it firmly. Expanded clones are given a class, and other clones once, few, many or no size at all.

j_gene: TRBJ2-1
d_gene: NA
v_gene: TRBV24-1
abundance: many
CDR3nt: TGTGCCACCAGTGACTGGAGTGTGAATGAGCAGTTCTTC
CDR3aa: CATSDWSVNEQFF

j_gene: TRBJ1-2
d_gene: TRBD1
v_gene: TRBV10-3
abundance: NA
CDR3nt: TGTGCCATCAGTGACGGGACAGCTCACACCTTC
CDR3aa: CAISDGTAHTF

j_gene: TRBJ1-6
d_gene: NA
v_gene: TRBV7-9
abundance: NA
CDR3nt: TGTGCCAGCAGCCCCCTCGAGGCCCTCCACTTT
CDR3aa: CASSPLEALHF

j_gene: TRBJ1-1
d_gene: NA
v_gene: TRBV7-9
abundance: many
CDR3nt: TGTGCCAGCAGCCGGACGGTTGTAGAAGCTTTCTTT
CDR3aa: CASSRTVVEAFF

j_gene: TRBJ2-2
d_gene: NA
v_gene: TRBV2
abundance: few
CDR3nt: TGTGCCAGCAGGCCGGGACAACGCTCATGGGAGCTGTTTTTT
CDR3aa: CASRPGQRSWELFF

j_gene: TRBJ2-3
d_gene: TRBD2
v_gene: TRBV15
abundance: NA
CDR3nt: TGTGCCACCAGCAGTCTAGCGGGAGCGGCCCTGGGAGATACGCAGTATTTT
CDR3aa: CATSSLAGAALGDTQYF

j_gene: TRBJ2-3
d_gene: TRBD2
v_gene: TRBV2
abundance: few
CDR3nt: TGTGCCAGCTCCGCGGGACTAGCGGGGGATACGCAGTATTTT
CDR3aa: CASSAGLAGDTQYF

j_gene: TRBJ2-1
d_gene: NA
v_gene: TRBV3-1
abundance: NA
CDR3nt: TGTGCCAGCAGCCAGAAACGGGTCAGCTCCTACAATGAGCAGTTCTTC
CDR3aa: CASSQKRVSSYNEQFF

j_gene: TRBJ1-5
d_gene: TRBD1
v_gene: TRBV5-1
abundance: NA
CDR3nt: TGCGCCAGCAGCACAGGGACAGACCCTAATCAGCCCCAGCATTTT
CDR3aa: CASSTGTDPNQPQHF

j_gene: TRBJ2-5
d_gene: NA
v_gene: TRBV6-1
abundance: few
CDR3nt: TGTGCCAGCAGTGATACTATCGAGGCGGACCCACTCCCCCGCCCGATGAGGGTGACCCAGTACTTC
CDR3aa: CASSDTIEADPLPRPMRVTQYF

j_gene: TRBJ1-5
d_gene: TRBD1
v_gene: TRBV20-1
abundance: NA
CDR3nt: TGCAGTGCTAGACGGGGGCGACAGGGAGGGACCGTCCAGCATTTT
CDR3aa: CSARRGRQGGTVQHF

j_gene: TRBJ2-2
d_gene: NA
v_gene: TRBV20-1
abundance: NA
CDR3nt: TGCAGTGCGCCCGGACACTTCGCGAACACCGGGGAGCTGTTTTTT
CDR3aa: CSAPGHFANTGELFF

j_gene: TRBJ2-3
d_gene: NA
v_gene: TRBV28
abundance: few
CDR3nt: TGTGCCAGCAGAACGAGACTGGGTACGCAGTATTTT
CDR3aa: CASRTRLGTQYF

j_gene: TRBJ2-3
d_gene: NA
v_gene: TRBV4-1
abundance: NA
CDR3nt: TGCGCCAGCAGTAAAGAGAGGGATACGCAGTATTTT
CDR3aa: CASSKERDTQYF

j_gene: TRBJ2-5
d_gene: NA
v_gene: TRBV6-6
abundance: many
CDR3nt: TGTGCCAGCAGTTACCGGGACACCTTACAAGAGACCCAGTACTTC
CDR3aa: CASSYRDTLQETQYF

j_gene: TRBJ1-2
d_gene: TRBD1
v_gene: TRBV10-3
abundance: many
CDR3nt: TGTGCCATCAGTGAGTCGGGACAGGGGATCTATGGCTACACCTTC
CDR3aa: CAISESGQGIYGYTF

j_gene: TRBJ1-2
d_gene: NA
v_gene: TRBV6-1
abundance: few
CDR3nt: TGTGCCTGTCGTGGAAGGGACCGCTACTATGGCTACACCTTC
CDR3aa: CACRGRDRYYGYTF

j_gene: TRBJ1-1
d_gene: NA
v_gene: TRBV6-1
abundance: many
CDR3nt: TGTGCCACCGGTGTTGATGGTGAAGCTTTCTTT
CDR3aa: CATGVDGEAFF

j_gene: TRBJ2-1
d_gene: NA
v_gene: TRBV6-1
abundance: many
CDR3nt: TGTGCCAGCAGTGGACAGGCCTTGGTGTTCTTC
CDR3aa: CASSGQALVFF

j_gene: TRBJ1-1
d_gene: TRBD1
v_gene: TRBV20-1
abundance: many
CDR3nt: TGCAGTGCTAAAGGGACAGGGCTGGGAGAAGTAGCTTTCTTT
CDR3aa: CSAKGTGLGEVAFF

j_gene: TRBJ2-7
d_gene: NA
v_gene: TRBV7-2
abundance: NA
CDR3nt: TGTGCCAGCAGCCCCGGAGGGGCCTCAAGAAAGCAGTACTTC
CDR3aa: CASSPGGASRKQYF

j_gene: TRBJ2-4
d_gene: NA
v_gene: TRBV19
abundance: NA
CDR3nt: TGTGCCAGTTCTATAAAAGGGGGTTCCAAAAACATTCAGTACTTC
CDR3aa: CASSIKGGSKNIQYF

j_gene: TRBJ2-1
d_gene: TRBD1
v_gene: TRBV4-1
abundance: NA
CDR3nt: TGCGCCACCCGGACAGGGCAAGATGAGCAGTTCTTC
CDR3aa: CATRTGQDEQFF

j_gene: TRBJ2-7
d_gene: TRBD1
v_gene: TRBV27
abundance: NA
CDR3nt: TGTGCCAGCAGATCGACAGGGTGGTTCTACGAGCAGTACTTC
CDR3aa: CASRSTGWFYEQYF

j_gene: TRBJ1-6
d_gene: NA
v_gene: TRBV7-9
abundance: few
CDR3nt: TGTGCCAGCAGCTTAGTCCGGACTTCGTCACCCCTCCACTTT
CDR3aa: CASSLVRTSSPLHF

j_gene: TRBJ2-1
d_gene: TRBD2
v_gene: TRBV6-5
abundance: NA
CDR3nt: TGTGCCAGCAGTTACTCGATACAGACTAGCGGGAGCGATGAGCAGTTCTTC
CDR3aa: CASSYSIQTSGSDEQFF

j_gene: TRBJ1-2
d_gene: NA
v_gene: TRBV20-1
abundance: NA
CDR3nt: TGCAGTGCCTTATCCCGGGGAGAAGGCTACACCTTC
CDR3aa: CSALSRGEGYTF

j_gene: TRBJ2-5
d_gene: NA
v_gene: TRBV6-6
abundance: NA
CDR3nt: TGTGCCAGCAGTTTCAGGCAAGAGACCCAGTACTTC
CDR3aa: CASSFRQETQYF

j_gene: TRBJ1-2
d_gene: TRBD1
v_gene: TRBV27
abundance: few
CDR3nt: TGTGCCAGCAGGCAGGGGGTCTATGGCTACACCTTC
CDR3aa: CASRQGVYGYTF

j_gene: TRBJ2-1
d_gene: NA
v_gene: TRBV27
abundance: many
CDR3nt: TGTGCCAGCAGTTTTGTCCCTGCGGGCTCCTACAATGAGCAGTTCTTC
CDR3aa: CASSFVPAGSYNEQFF

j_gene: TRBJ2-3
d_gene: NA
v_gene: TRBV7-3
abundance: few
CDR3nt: TGTGCCAGCAGCGCCATAGCGAGTAGCACAGATACGCAGTATTTT
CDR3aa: CASSAIASSTDTQYF

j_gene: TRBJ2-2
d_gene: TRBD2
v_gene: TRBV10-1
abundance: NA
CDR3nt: TGCGCCAGCAGTCCGACTAGCGGGTTGGGTACCGGGGAGCTGTTTTTT
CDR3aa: CASSPTSGLGTGELFF

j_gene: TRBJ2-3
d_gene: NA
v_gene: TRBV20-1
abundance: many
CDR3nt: TGCAGTGCTAAAAAGGGAGGCTTTTCAGATACGCAGTATTTT
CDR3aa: CSAKKGGFSDTQYF

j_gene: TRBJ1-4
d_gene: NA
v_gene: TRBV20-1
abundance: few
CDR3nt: TGCAGTGCTAGAGAAGTAGGACTTCGGGAAAAACTGTTTTTT
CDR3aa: CSAREVGLREKLFF

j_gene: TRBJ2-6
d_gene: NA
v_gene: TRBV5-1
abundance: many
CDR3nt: TGCGCCAGCAGCCCGTGGGGGGCGACAGGTTCCTCTGGGGCCAACGTCCTGACTTTC
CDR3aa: CASSPWGATGSSGANVLTF

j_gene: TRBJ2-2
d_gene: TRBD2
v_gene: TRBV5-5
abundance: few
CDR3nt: TGTGCCAGCAGCACAGAGCGGGGTCGGGAGCTGTTTTTT
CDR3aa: CASSTERGRELFF

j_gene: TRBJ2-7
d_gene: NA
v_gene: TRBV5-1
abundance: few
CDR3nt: TGCGCCAGCAGCGGAACGGACAGCTACGAGCAGTACTTC
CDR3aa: CASSGTDSYEQYF

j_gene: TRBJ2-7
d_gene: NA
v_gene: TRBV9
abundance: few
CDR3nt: TGTGCCAGCAGCGTAGACGCAGGCTCCACCTACGAGCAGTACTTC
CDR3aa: CASSVDAGSTYEQYF

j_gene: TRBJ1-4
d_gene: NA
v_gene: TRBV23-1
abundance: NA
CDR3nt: TGCGCCAGCAGTCAAGCAGACGGAAAACTGTTTTTT
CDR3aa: CASSQADGKLFF

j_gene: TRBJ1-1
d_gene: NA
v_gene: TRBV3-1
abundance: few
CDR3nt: TGTGCCAGCAGCCATGGGGGGAACACTGAAGCTTTCTTT
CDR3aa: CASSHGGNTEAFF

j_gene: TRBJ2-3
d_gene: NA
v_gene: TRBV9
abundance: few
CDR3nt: TGTGCCAGCAGCGTCCGGACTACGCGGGATACGCAGTATTTT
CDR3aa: CASSVRTTRDTQYF

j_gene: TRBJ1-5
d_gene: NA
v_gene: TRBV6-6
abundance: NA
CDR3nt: TGCTCCTCCCGGGCCCAGCCTGGGGGACCCCAGCATTTT
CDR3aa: CSSRAQPGGPQHF

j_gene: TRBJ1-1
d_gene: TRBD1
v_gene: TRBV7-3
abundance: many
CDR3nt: TGTGCCAGCAGCCTAAGACAGGGGAACACTGAAGCTTTCTTT
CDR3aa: CASSLRQGNTEAFF

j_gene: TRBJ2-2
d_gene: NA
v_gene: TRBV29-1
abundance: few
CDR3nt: TGCAGCGTTGGGAAGCCCGGGGAGCTGTTTTTT
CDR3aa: CSVGKPGELFF

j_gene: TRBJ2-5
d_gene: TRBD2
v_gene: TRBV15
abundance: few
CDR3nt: TGTGCCACCAGCAGAGAGCCTAGCGGGAGTAGAGAGACCCAGTACTTC
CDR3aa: CATSREPSGSRETQYF

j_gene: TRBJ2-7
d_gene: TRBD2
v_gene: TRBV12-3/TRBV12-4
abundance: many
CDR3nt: TGTGCCAGCAGCCGAAATCTACTAGCGGGATCCTACGAGCAGTACTTC
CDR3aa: CASSRNLLAGSYEQYF

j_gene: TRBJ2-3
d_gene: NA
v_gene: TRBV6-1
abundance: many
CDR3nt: TGTGCCAGCAGCCAAGTCGGGAAGGAAGATACGCAGTATTTT
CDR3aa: CASSQVGKEDTQYF

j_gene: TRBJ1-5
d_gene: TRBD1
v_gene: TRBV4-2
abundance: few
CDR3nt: TGTGCCAGCAGCCAAGACAGGGGGCAGAATCAGCCCCAGCATTTT
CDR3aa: CASSQDRGQNQPQHF

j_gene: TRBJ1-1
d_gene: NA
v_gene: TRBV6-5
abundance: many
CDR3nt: TGTGCCAGCAGCCCAGGGAGGAACACTGAAGCTTTCTTT
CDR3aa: CASSPGRNTEAFF

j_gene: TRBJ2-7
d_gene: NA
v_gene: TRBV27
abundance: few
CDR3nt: TGTGCCAGCAGTTTCGGGGGCGAGCAGTACTTC
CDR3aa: CASSFGGEQYF

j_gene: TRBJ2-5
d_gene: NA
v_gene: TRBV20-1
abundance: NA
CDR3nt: TGCAGTGCTAGTCAACCGGGACAAGGGGAATGGGGGACCCAGTACTTC
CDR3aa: CSASQPGQGEWGTQYF

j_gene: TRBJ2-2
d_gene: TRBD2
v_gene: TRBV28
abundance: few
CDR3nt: TGTGCCAGCGAAAACCCACCAGGGTTCTCGGGACTAGCTAAGTACACCGGGGAGCTGTTTTTT
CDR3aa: CASENPPGFSGLAKYTGELFF

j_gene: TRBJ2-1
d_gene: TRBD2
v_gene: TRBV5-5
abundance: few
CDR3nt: TGTGCCAGCAGCTTTCTAGCGGAGGTCCTCAATGAGCAGTTCTTC
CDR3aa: CASSFLAEVLNEQFF

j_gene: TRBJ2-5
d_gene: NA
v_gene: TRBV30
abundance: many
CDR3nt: TGTGCCTGGAGGCTTAACTACGGGGGCGAGACCCAGTACTTC
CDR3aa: CAWRLNYGGETQYF

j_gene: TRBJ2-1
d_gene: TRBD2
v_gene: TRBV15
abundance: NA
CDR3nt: TGTGCCACCAGCAGAGAGACTAGCGGGAGAGGGAAAAATGAGCAGTTCTTC
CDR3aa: CATSRETSGRGKNEQFF

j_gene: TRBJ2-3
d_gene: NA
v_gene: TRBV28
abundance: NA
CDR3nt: TGTGCCAGCAGTTTATCGGGGGACAGAAAAGGACCAGATACGCAGTATTTT
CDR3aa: CASSLSGDRKGPDTQYF

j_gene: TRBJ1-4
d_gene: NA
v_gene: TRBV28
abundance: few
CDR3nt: TGTGCCAGCATGAGCAGCCCCTGGACTAATGAAAAACTGTTTTTT
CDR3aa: CASMSSPWTNEKLFF

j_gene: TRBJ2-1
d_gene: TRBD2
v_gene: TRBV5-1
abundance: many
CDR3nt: TGCGCCAGCAGCTCCGCTAGCGGGAGTAGCTCCTACAATGAGCAGTTCTTC
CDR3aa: CASSSASGSSSYNEQFF

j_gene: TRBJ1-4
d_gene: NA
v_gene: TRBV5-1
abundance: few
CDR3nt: TGCGCCAGCAGCCCCCTTGGGGGGCCAAATGAAAAACTGTTTTTT
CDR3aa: CASSPLGGPNEKLFF